The rows below give T cell receptor beta chains drawn from one sample of a study of T cells in Graves' hyperthyroidism and ophthalmopathy. TCRdb reprocessed the multiplex PCR reads with MiXCR, giving one entry per CDR3 protein. The sample lists about 360,000 distinct CDR3 sequences; under 15% were seen once. Specimen: blood. The receptor set was obtained from a woman under 30 with Graves' hyperthyroidism. The CDR3 runs from the conserved cysteine through the conserved F or W. D genes are given only for firm matches. A row's size may be missing; if present it is once, few, many or a size class.

d_gene: NA; abundance: many; j_gene: TRBJ2-3; v_gene: TRBV18; CDR3aa: CASSPTRGKRTDTQYF; CDR3nt: TGTGCCAGCTCCCCCACTAGGGGGAAGAGGACAGATACGCAGTATTTT
d_gene: TRBD2; abundance: many; j_gene: TRBJ2-1; v_gene: TRBV5-1; CDR3aa: CASSLGQGLAGGIEQFF; CDR3nt: TGCGCCAGCAGCTTAGGACAAGGACTAGCGGGAGGAATTGAGCAGTTCTTC
d_gene: NA; abundance: many; j_gene: TRBJ2-1; v_gene: TRBV30; CDR3aa: CAWSVRRDNEQFF; CDR3nt: TGTGCCTGGAGTGTACGCCGGGACAATGAGCAGTTCTTC
d_gene: NA; abundance: many; j_gene: TRBJ2-5; v_gene: TRBV11-2; CDR3aa: CASSLEAGVETQYF; CDR3nt: TGTGCCAGCAGCTTAGAAGCAGGGGTTGAGACCCAGTACTTC
d_gene: NA; abundance: NA; j_gene: TRBJ2-7; v_gene: TRBV12-3/TRBV12-4; CDR3aa: CASSLGSGEQYF; CDR3nt: TGTGCCAGCAGTTTGGGTTCTGGCGAGCAGTACTTC
d_gene: NA; abundance: many; j_gene: TRBJ1-4; v_gene: TRBV3-1; CDR3aa: CASSRRDFDEKLFF; CDR3nt: TGTGCCAGCAGCCGACGGGACTTCGATGAAAAACTGTTTTTT
d_gene: TRBD2; abundance: NA; j_gene: TRBJ2-2; v_gene: TRBV20-1; CDR3aa: CSARDTSGGTGELFF; CDR3nt: TGCAGTGCTAGAGATACTAGCGGGGGTACCGGGGAGCTGTTTTTT
d_gene: NA; abundance: many; j_gene: TRBJ1-5; v_gene: TRBV19; CDR3aa: CASSTQGNQPQHF; CDR3nt: TGTGCCAGCAGTACACAGGGTAATCAGCCCCAGCATTTT
d_gene: TRBD1; abundance: many; j_gene: TRBJ2-2; v_gene: TRBV6-2/TRBV6-3; CDR3aa: CASSKPTGSYSGELFF; CDR3nt: TGTGCCAGCAGCAAACCGACAGGGTCCTATTCCGGGGAGCTGTTTTTT
d_gene: NA; abundance: few; j_gene: TRBJ2-6; v_gene: TRBV27; CDR3aa: CASSFFSGANVLTF; CDR3nt: TGTGCCAGCAGTTTCTTCTCTGGGGCCAACGTCCTGACTTTC
d_gene: TRBD1; abundance: many; j_gene: TRBJ2-7; v_gene: TRBV6-1; CDR3aa: CASSMGQGIYEQYF; CDR3nt: TGTGCCAGCAGTATGGGACAGGGGATCTACGAGCAGTACTTC
d_gene: TRBD2; abundance: NA; j_gene: TRBJ2-3; v_gene: TRBV20-1; CDR3aa: CSARSSGGPDTQYF; CDR3nt: TGCAGTGCTAGATCTAGCGGGGGGCCAGATACGCAGTATTTT
d_gene: TRBD2; abundance: few; j_gene: TRBJ2-2; v_gene: TRBV6-5; CDR3aa: CASSYTGGLTGELFF; CDR3nt: TGTGCCAGCAGTTACACGGGGGGACTCACCGGGGAGCTGTTTTTT
d_gene: TRBD2; abundance: many; j_gene: TRBJ2-1; v_gene: TRBV6-2/TRBV6-3; CDR3aa: CASSYTRTSGNSYNEQFF; CDR3nt: TGTGCCAGCAGTTATACCCGGACTAGCGGAAACTCCTACAATGAGCAGTTCTTC
d_gene: TRBD1; abundance: NA; j_gene: TRBJ1-2; v_gene: TRBV15; CDR3aa: CATSSQGALYGYTF; CDR3nt: TGTGCCACCAGCAGTCAGGGGGCGCTCTATGGCTACACCTTC
d_gene: NA; abundance: many; j_gene: TRBJ2-3; v_gene: TRBV20-1; CDR3aa: CSARDRRGARGTDTQYF; CDR3nt: TGCAGTGCTAGAGATCGTCGGGGGGCGCGAGGCACAGATACGCAGTATTTT
d_gene: NA; abundance: many; j_gene: TRBJ2-1; v_gene: TRBV4-2; CDR3aa: CASSANSPVDNEQFF; CDR3nt: TGTGCCAGCAGCGCGAACTCCCCCGTCGACAATGAGCAGTTCTTC
d_gene: TRBD1; abundance: many; j_gene: TRBJ2-2; v_gene: TRBV5-5; CDR3aa: CASSWRDRGPGTGELFF; CDR3nt: TGTGCCAGCAGCTGGAGGGACAGGGGGCCAGGAACCGGGGAGCTGTTTTTT
d_gene: TRBD1; abundance: NA; j_gene: TRBJ2-6; v_gene: TRBV6-1; CDR3aa: CASSERGTGGSGANVLTF; CDR3nt: TGTGCCAGCAGTGAACGGGGGACAGGGGGCTCTGGGGCCAACGTCCTGACTTTC
d_gene: TRBD1; abundance: few; j_gene: TRBJ2-2; v_gene: TRBV6-1; CDR3aa: CASSEATLTGTGLAGELFF; CDR3nt: TGTGCCAGCAGTGAAGCCACTCTGACCGGGACAGGGCTTGCCGGGGAGCTGTTTTTT
d_gene: TRBD1; abundance: few; j_gene: TRBJ1-4; v_gene: TRBV13; CDR3aa: CASSFKQGLEKLFF; CDR3nt: TGTGCCAGCAGCTTTAAACAGGGGTTGGAAAAACTGTTTTTT
d_gene: TRBD2; abundance: many; j_gene: TRBJ2-1; v_gene: TRBV7-2; CDR3aa: CASSLQGGTSGRSDNEQFF; CDR3nt: TGTGCCAGCAGCCTGCAAGGAGGGACTAGCGGGAGATCGGACAATGAGCAGTTCTTC
d_gene: NA; abundance: NA; j_gene: TRBJ2-3; v_gene: TRBV6-2/TRBV6-3; CDR3aa: CASSQGGGVSTDTQYF; CDR3nt: TGTGCCAGCAGTCAAGGCGGCGGCGTTAGCACAGATACGCAGTATTTT
d_gene: NA; abundance: many; j_gene: TRBJ1-2; v_gene: TRBV27; CDR3aa: CASSFSLTANYGYTF; CDR3nt: TGTGCCAGCAGTTTTTCTCTGACAGCTAACTATGGCTACACCTTC
d_gene: NA; abundance: many; j_gene: TRBJ2-5; v_gene: TRBV9; CDR3aa: CASSVGGITETQYF; CDR3nt: TGTGCCAGCAGCGTAGGCGGGATTACGGAGACCCAGTACTTC
d_gene: NA; abundance: NA; j_gene: TRBJ2-1; v_gene: TRBV27; CDR3aa: CASSSRRGRGNEQFF; CDR3nt: TGTGCCAGCAGTAGCCGTAGGGGTAGGGGGAATGAGCAGTTCTTC
d_gene: NA; abundance: NA; j_gene: TRBJ1-6; v_gene: TRBV25-1; CDR3aa: CASSEWRVDLGGPLHF; CDR3nt: TGTGCCAGCAGTGAATGGAGGGTCGATTTGGGGGGACCCCTCCACTTT
d_gene: NA; abundance: many; j_gene: TRBJ1-5; v_gene: TRBV6-1; CDR3aa: CASAATRGAGGPQHF; CDR3nt: TGTGCCAGCGCCGCAACCCGGGGGGCCGGAGGGCCCCAGCATTTT
d_gene: TRBD1; abundance: once; j_gene: TRBJ1-5; v_gene: TRBV12-3/TRBV12-4; CDR3aa: CASTHIGGGNQPQHF; CDR3nt: TGTGCCAGCACCCATATAGGGGGCGGCAATCAGCCCCAGCATTTT
d_gene: NA; abundance: many; j_gene: TRBJ2-7; v_gene: TRBV20-1; CDR3aa: CSARVAPSYEQYF; CDR3nt: TGCAGTGCTAGAGTGGCCCCTTCCTACGAGCAGTACTTC
d_gene: NA; abundance: many; j_gene: TRBJ1-4; v_gene: TRBV7-2; CDR3aa: CASSPQGTNEKLFF; CDR3nt: TGTGCCAGCAGCCCCCAGGGTACTAATGAAAAACTGTTTTTT
d_gene: TRBD1; abundance: many; j_gene: TRBJ1-1; v_gene: TRBV3-1; CDR3aa: CASSQRRGTVNTEAFF; CDR3nt: TGTGCCAGCAGCCAACGCCGTGGGACAGTAAACACTGAAGCTTTCTTT
d_gene: TRBD1; abundance: many; j_gene: TRBJ2-7; v_gene: TRBV6-2/TRBV6-3; CDR3aa: CASSYEQGSYEQYF; CDR3nt: TGTGCCAGCAGTTATGAACAGGGGTCCTACGAGCAGTACTTC
d_gene: NA; abundance: many; j_gene: TRBJ2-7; v_gene: TRBV3-1; CDR3aa: CASSQTLQTYEQYF; CDR3nt: TGTGCCAGCAGCCAAACTCTACAGACGTACGAGCAGTACTTC
d_gene: TRBD1; abundance: many; j_gene: TRBJ1-5; v_gene: TRBV7-8; CDR3aa: CASSLGTADQPQHF; CDR3nt: TGTGCCAGCAGCCTAGGGACAGCCGATCAGCCCCAGCATTTT
d_gene: NA; abundance: many; j_gene: TRBJ2-5; v_gene: TRBV20-1; CDR3aa: CSAEQTDYTEQETQYF; CDR3nt: TGCAGTGCCGAACAAACTGACTACACAGAGCAAGAGACCCAGTACTTC
d_gene: TRBD2; abundance: many; j_gene: TRBJ2-1; v_gene: TRBV20-1; CDR3aa: CSASMGEGPYNEQFF; CDR3nt: TGCAGTGCTAGTATGGGGGAGGGACCCTACAATGAGCAGTTCTTC
d_gene: TRBD1; abundance: many; j_gene: TRBJ2-7; v_gene: TRBV28; CDR3aa: CASRPSGQGYEQYF; CDR3nt: TGTGCCAGCAGGCCATCGGGACAGGGCTACGAGCAGTACTTC
d_gene: TRBD1; abundance: many; j_gene: TRBJ1-1; v_gene: TRBV19; CDR3aa: CASSTLGQEPEAFF; CDR3nt: TGTGCCAGTAGTACCCTAGGACAGGAACCTGAAGCTTTCTTT
d_gene: NA; abundance: few; j_gene: TRBJ1-2; v_gene: TRBV29-1; CDR3aa: CSVGEDGYTF; CDR3nt: TGCAGCGTTGGAGAGGATGGCTACACCTTC
d_gene: NA; abundance: many; j_gene: TRBJ2-1; v_gene: TRBV6-1; CDR3aa: CASSEDRERNEQFF; CDR3nt: TGTGCCAGCAGTGAAGACAGGGAGAGGAATGAGCAGTTCTTC
d_gene: TRBD2; abundance: many; j_gene: TRBJ2-1; v_gene: TRBV12-3/TRBV12-4; CDR3aa: CASSSFSGGPSYNEQFF; CDR3nt: TGTGCCAGCAGTTCCTTTAGCGGGGGGCCCTCCTACAATGAGCAGTTCTTC
d_gene: NA; abundance: many; j_gene: TRBJ2-2; v_gene: TRBV3-1; CDR3aa: CASSLDRPGELFF; CDR3nt: TGTGCCAGCAGCCTCGATCGTCCCGGGGAGCTGTTTTTT
d_gene: TRBD1; abundance: NA; j_gene: TRBJ2-7; v_gene: TRBV6-1; CDR3aa: CASSERSSGQTSNEQYF; CDR3nt: TGTGCCAGCAGTGAAAGGTCTTCGGGACAGACATCTAACGAGCAGTACTTC